This is a list of T cell receptor beta chains from one sample in a study of control samples from healthy donors and cancer patients. The table came from immunoSEQ multiplex PCR; TCRdb's copy has only in-frame clones and leaves some out. Of fewer than 95,000 clones listed, around 81% are singletons. The sample was blood. Every receptor here comes from a man aged 25 to 45 in good health. The CDR3 runs from the conserved cysteine through the conserved F or W. The D gene is left open where the match is weak. Only some rows state a clone size, as once, few, many or a class for expanded clones.

J,D,V,size,length,CDR3,DNA
TRBJ1-6,-,TRBV6-5,-,13,CASRAGENSPLHF,TGTGCCAGCCGGGCAGGGGAAAATTCACCCCTCCACTTT
TRBJ1-3,-,TRBV5-1,-,13,CASSPDTGNTIYF,TGCGCCAGCAGCCCGGACACTGGAAACACCATATATTTT
TRBJ2-7,-,TRBV12-3/TRBV12-4,-,13,CASSTGPTREQYF,TGTGCCAGCAGTACCGGCCCTACTCGCGAGCAGTACTTC
TRBJ1-2,-,TRBV28,few,12,CASSWANYGYTF,TGTGCCAGCAGTTGGGCTAACTATGGCTACACCTTC
TRBJ2-1,-,TRBV27,-,12,CASSSAGNEQFF,TGTGCCAGCAGTTCCGCAGGCAATGAGCAGTTCTTC
TRBJ1-1,-,TRBV27,-,18,CASSPRSRGLLMNTEAFF,TGTGCCAGCAGTCCCCGCTCCAGGGGCCTTTTAATGAACACTGAAGCTTTCTTT
TRBJ2-4,TRBD2,TRBV6-1,-,16,CASSGGLALAKNIQYF,TGTGCCAGCAGTGGGGGACTAGCGTTAGCCAAAAACATTCAGTACTTC
TRBJ1-1,-,TRBV10-3,-,16,CAISELDRQGYTEAFF,TGTGCCATCAGTGAGTTGGATAGGCAGGGGTACACTGAAGCTTTCTTT
TRBJ2-7,-,TRBV2,-,13,CASSFGQSYEQYF,TGTGCCAGCAGTTTTGGACAGAGCTACGAGCAGTACTTC
TRBJ1-1,-,TRBV28,-,12,CASSAPRGRAFF,TGTGCCAGCAGTGCCCCTCGAGGGAGGGCTTTCTTT
TRBJ2-2,-,TRBV6-5,few,14,CASSYVAGGRELFF,TGTGCCAGCAGTTACGTCGCAGGCGGCCGGGAGCTGTTTTTT
TRBJ2-1,-,TRBV6-5,-,14,CASSYAGREDEQFF,TGTGCCAGCAGTTACGCTGGAAGAGAGGATGAGCAGTTCTTC
TRBJ2-1,-,TRBV7-8,-,15,CASSLWGQELNEQFF,TGTGCCAGCAGCTTATGGGGCCAGGAACTCAATGAGCAGTTCTTC
TRBJ1-5,-,TRBV4-2,once,15,CASSQVSGANQPQHF,TGTGCCAGCAGCCAAGTCTCGGGTGCGAATCAGCCCCAGCATTTT
TRBJ1-6,-,TRBV18,-,13,CASSLKANSPLHF,TGTGCCAGCTCACTCAAGGCGAATTCACCCCTCCACTTT
TRBJ2-1,-,TRBV7-9,-,16,CASSLGETGIYNEQFF,TGTGCCAGCAGCTTAGGAGAGACAGGAATCTACAATGAGCAGTTCTTC
TRBJ1-1,-,TRBV7-8,-,14,CASSLPGLNTEAFF,TGTGCCAGCAGCTTACCGGGATTGAACACTGAAGCTTTCTTT
TRBJ1-6,-,TRBV6-5,-,13,CASSDRGDSPLHF,TGTGCCAGCTCCGACAGAGGAGATTCACCCCTCCACTTT
TRBJ2-7,-,TRBV6-5,-,12,CASSRTTGEQYF,TGTGCCAGCAGTCGGACGACCGGCGAGCAGTACTTC
TRBJ1-2,-,TRBV12-3/TRBV12-4,-,12,CASSPRQSGYTF,TGTGCCAGCAGTCCGCGACAGTCTGGCTACACCTTC
TRBJ2-3,-,TRBV9,-,14,CASSVNSPGDTQYF,TGTGCCAGCAGCGTAAACTCCCCGGGAGATACGCAGTATTTT
TRBJ1-6,-,TRBV18,few,14,CASSPVKGNSPLHF,TGTGCCAGCTCACCCGTTAAGGGTAATTCACCCCTCCACTTT
TRBJ1-6,-,TRBV25-1,-,12,CASRDPNSPLHF,TGTGCCAGCCGAGACCCGAATTCACCCCTCCACTTT
TRBJ2-1,-,TRBV19,-,15,CASSIVGGNYNEQFF,TGTGCCAGTAGTATCGTAGGGGGGAACTACAATGAGCAGTTCTTC
TRBJ2-3,-,TRBV18,-,13,CASSPFGADTQYF,TGTGCCAGCTCACCATTTGGGGCAGATACGCAGTATTTT
TRBJ2-5,TRBD2,TRBV3-1/TRBV3-2,-,16,CASSQGLWGGGETQYF,TGTGCCAGCAGCCAAGGATTATGGGGGGGAGGTGAGACCCAGTACTTC
TRBJ2-2,-,TRBV7-9,-,12,CASRRRTGELFF,TGTGCCAGCAGACGTCGAACCGGGGAGCTGTTTTTT
TRBJ2-6,-,TRBV4-2,-,16,CASSQEGSSGANVLTF,TGTGCCAGCAGCCAAGAGGGTAGCTCTGGGGCCAACGTCCTGACTTTC
TRBJ2-2,-,TRBV7-5,-,13,CVRSLTGVGELFF,TGTGTCAGAAGCTTAACAGGGGTCGGGGAGCTGTTTTTT
TRBJ1-2,-,TRBV27,few,14,CASSPRTASYGYTF,TGTGCCAGCAGTCCCCGGACAGCCTCCTATGGCTACACCTTC
TRBJ2-7,TRBD2,TRBV6-5,-,13,CALGLAGNYEQYF,TGTGCCTTGGGACTAGCGGGGAACTACGAGCAGTACTTC
TRBJ1-5,-,TRBV21-1,-,15,CASSAPGGGNQPQHF,TGTGCCAGCAGCGCTCCGGGCGGTGGGAATCAGCCCCAGCATTTT
TRBJ1-6,-,TRBV6-6,few,15,CASSYSRGVNSPLHF,TGTGCCAGCAGTTACTCGAGGGGAGTGAATTCACCCCTCCACTTT
TRBJ1-1,-,TRBV7-2,-,13,CASSLQATYEAFF,TGTGCCAGCAGCTTACAGGCTACCTATGAAGCTTTCTTT
TRBJ2-1,TRBD2,TRBV6-5,-,14,CASSWTSEGIEQFF,TGTGCCAGCAGTTGGACTAGCGAAGGAATTGAGCAGTTCTTC
TRBJ2-1,TRBD2,TRBV9,once,16,CASSVATSGGRNEQFF,TGTGCCAGCAGCGTCGCGACTAGCGGGGGTCGCAATGAGCAGTTCTTC
TRBJ1-6,-,TRBV19,once,13,CASRHPRRTPLHF,TGTGCCAGTAGACATCCCCGACGGACACCCCTCCACTTT
TRBJ2-1,TRBD2,TRBV3-1/TRBV3-2,-,15,CASSPGTSGGNEQFF,TGTGCCAGCAGCCCAGGGACTAGCGGGGGAAATGAGCAGTTCTTC
TRBJ2-3,TRBD2,TRBV5-1,-,15,CASSLRTSGGNTQYF,TGCGCCAGCAGCTTAAGGACTAGCGGGGGGAATACGCAGTATTTT
TRBJ2-3,-,TRBV18,few,14,CASSPAGSTDTQYF,TGTGCCAGCTCACCAGCAGGGAGCACAGATACGCAGTATTTT
TRBJ2-1,-,TRBV18,-,14,CASSPQQTNNEQFF,TGTGCCAGCTCACCACAACAGACTAACAATGAGCAGTTCTTC
TRBJ1-1,-,TRBV9,few,13,CASSVGGDTEAFF,TGTGCCAGCAGCGTAGGGGGGGACACTGAAGCTTTCTTT
TRBJ1-5,-,TRBV27,-,14,CASSFTRGNQPQHF,TGTGCCAGCAGTTTCACCAGGGGAAATCAGCCCCAGCATTTT
TRBJ1-4,-,TRBV2,once,15,CASSAGQGVNEKLFF,TGTGCCAGCAGCGCCGGGCAGGGCGTTAATGAAAAACTGTTTTTT
TRBJ2-3,TRBD2,TRBV9,-,17,CASSVDGGGRSTDTQYF,TGTGCCAGCAGCGTAGATGGCGGGGGGCGTAGCACAGATACGCAGTATTTT
TRBJ1-1,TRBD1,TRBV5-1,few,16,CASSRYLQGGATEAFF,TGCGCCAGCAGCCGGTACCTTCAGGGGGGGGCCACTGAAGCTTTCTTT
TRBJ2-5,TRBD2,TRBV2,-,17,CASSEAGLGLAGETQYF,TGTGCCAGCAGTGAAGCGGGTCTCGGACTAGCGGGAGAGACCCAGTACTTC
TRBJ1-1,-,TRBV12-3/TRBV12-4,-,13,CASSGVWNTEAFF,TGTGCCAGCTCCGGGGTCTGGAACACTGAAGCTTTCTTT
TRBJ1-6,-,TRBV5-4,-,14,CASSPGPFNSPLHF,TGTGCCAGCAGTCCGGGACCCTTCAATTCACCCCTCCACTTT
TRBJ1-5,-,TRBV7-9,-,14,CASSLGGNNQPQHF,TGTGCCAGCAGCTTAGGTGGGAACAATCAGCCCCAGCATTTT
TRBJ1-5,TRBD1,TRBV12-5,once,16,CASGFSSGTGDQPQHF,TGTGCTAGTGGTTTCTCCTCCGGGACAGGGGATCAGCCCCAGCATTTT
TRBJ2-1,-,TRBV6-5,-,15,CASSYAGSSYNEQFF,TGTGCCAGCAGTTACGCGGGGAGTTCCTACAATGAGCAGTTCTTC
TRBJ1-2,-,TRBV5-6,-,15,CASRQTGTAHYGYTF,TGTGCCAGCAGACAAACCGGGACGGCCCACTATGGCTACACCTTC
TRBJ1-6,-,TRBV2,few,13,CASTAGGLSPLHF,TGTGCCAGCACCGCCGGGGGGCTCTCACCCCTCCACTTT
TRBJ2-2,-,TRBV7-8,-,13,CASSLGVSGELFF,TGTGCCAGCAGCTTAGGGGTGAGCGGGGAGCTGTTTTTT
TRBJ2-1,-,TRBV2,-,13,CASSRDSSNEQFF,TGTGCCAGCTCGAGGGACTCCTCCAATGAGCAGTTCTTC
TRBJ2-7,-,TRBV24-1,-,15,CATSDSGRDSYEQYF,TGTGCCACCAGTGATTCCGGACGGGACTCCTACGAGCAGTACTTC